The following is a TCR beta chain sequence with its context. As yet, its antigen is unknown. The data belong to a study of PD-L1 blockade in urothelial cancer. The wider study: The year 2014 saw patients start atezolizumab, 1,200 mg intravenously every 3 weeks. From 0 to 3 prior chemotherapy regimens had been given to the patients. Whole-study results and caveats: Pretreatment TCR clonality in blood under the median foretold superior survival.

The germline CDR1 and CDR2 sequences are MGHRA and YSYEKL. The CDR3 runs to 15 residues. J gave up 0 bases and V 4 bases, and 5 bases lay outside the gene matches. Urothelial carcinoma, locally advanced or metastatic, affected the patients. The data were produced by immunoSEQ multiplex PCR, yet TCRdb's version contains in-frame clones alone and is incomplete. The sample comprises under 30,000 clones, about four fifths of which are singletons, and nearly 10% rests with the top ten. This specimen consisted of PBMCs, obtained around atezolizumab (anti-PD-L1) treatment. The TCR sequence derives from a man between 70 and 80 years old with urothelial cancer. The J gene is TRBJ2-5, the V gene TRBV4-1; 7 bases fit TRBD1. CDR3: CASSPRDSYQETQYF. DNA of the CDR3: TGCGCCAGCAGCCCCCGGGACAGCTACCAAGAGACCCAGTACTTC.